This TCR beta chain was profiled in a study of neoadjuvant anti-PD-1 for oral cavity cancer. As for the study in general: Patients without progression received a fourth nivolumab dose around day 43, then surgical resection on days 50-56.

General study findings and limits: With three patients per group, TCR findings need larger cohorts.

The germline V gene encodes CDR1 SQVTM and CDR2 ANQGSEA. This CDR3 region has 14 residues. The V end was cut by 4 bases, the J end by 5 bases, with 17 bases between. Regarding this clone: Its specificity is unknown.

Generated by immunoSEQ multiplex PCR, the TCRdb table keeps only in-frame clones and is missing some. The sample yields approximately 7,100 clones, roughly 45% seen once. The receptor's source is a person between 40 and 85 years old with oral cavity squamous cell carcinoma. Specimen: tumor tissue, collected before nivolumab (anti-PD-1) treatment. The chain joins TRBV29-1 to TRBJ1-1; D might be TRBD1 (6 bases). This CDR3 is CSVVPGARETEAFF. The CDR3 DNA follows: TGCAGCGTTGTCCCGGGGGCCCGGGAGACTGAAGCTTTCTTT.